One and the same sample provided the 20 T cell receptor beta chains below, sequenced in a study of human T cells and chemical hapten exposure. Using its own MiXCR run on the RACE reads, TCRdb lists one record per CDR3 protein. The profile shows some 93,000 distinct CDR3 sequences, about 10% of them singletons. Indicated time point: healthy volunteer bleed at 2 weeks. Total RNA was isolated from whole blood that had not been fractionated. Sequenced: whole blood. These receptors were collected from a female donor in good health. Some clones in this sample may be carry-over from other donors' samples.

This clonotype occurred a few times. This chain uses TRBV7-8 with TRBJ2-1, with a tentative D call TRBD1 (5 bases). Germline CDR1 and CDR2: SGHVS and FQNEAQ. This CDR3 region has 13 residues. V was cut by 0 bases and J by 9 bases, with 9 bases left in between. DNA for the CDR3: TGTGCCAGCAGCTTAGCTGGGGCGTTTGAGCAGTTCTTC. The encoded protein is CASSLAGAFEQFF.

There are a few counts of this clonotype. This chain links TRBV7-9 with TRBJ1-1; 9 bases line up with TRBD1. Germline V gives CDR1 SEHNR, CDR2 FQNEAQ (reference sequence). This CDR3 is 13 amino acids long. V lost 3 bases and J lost 6; bases outside the gene matches: 2. CDR3 in DNA: TGTGCCAGCAGCTTGGGACAGGGTTCTGAAGCTTTCTTT. Residues: CASSLGQGSEAFF.

This clonotype was detected a few times. V and J are TRBV12-3 or TRBV12-4 and TRBJ2-1, with 11 bases aligning to TRBD2. Trimming cost V 0 bases and J 7 bases; bases outside gene matches: 11. This CDR3 is 18 amino acids long. CDR3 sequence (DNA): TGTGCCAGCAGTTTAGCGCTAAGTAGCGGGAGGGCCGTGAATGAGCAGTTCTTC. Its protein product is CASSLALSSGRAVNEQFF.

In its sample, this clonotype was seen many times. The V and J genes are TRBV24-1 and TRBJ2-2; the match to TRBD1 covers 10 bases. V lost 6 bases to trimming and J lost 1 base; unmatched junction nucleotides: 4. Germline V gives CDR1 KGHDR, CDR2 SFDVKD. The CDR3 contains 16 residues. The CDR3 is CATSRQGAVNTGELFF. CDR3 DNA sequence: TGTGCCACCAGTAGACAGGGGGCTGTGAACACCGGGGAGCTGTTTTTT.

This clonotype was recorded at least ten times. The V and J genes are TRBV5-1 and TRBJ2-1, with 11 bases that match TRBD2. Germline CDR1 SGHRS, CDR2 YFSETQ. This CDR3 comprises 16 residues. V trimming: 5 bases; J trimming: 5 bases; junction bases outside the gene matches: 9. CDR3 coding DNA: TGCGCCAGCAGTCCCCCCGGGACTAGCGGAAACAATGAGCAGTTCTTC. Its protein product is CASSPPGTSGNNEQFF.

This clonotype was counted many times. This rearrangement joins TRBV28 to TRBJ1-6, with D unresolved. This CDR3 comprises 16 residues. Germline-derived CDR1 and CDR2 are MDHEN and SYDVKM. With 5 bases removed from V and 0 bases from J, the gap between germline ends came to 11 bases. The CDR3: CASSPRGVSYNSPLHF. CDR3 DNA sequence: TGTGCCAGCAGTCCCCGGGGAGTCTCCTATAATTCACCCCTCCACTTT. The whole variable domain, remainder taken from reference TRBV28 and TRBJ1-6, is DVKVTQSSRYLVKRTGEKVFLECVQDMDHENMFWYRQDPGLGLRLIYFSYDVKMKEKGDIPEGYSVSREKKERFSLILESASTNQTSMYLCASSPRGVSYNSPLHFGNGTRLTVT.

This clonotype showed up many times. V is TRBV2 and J is TRBJ1-5; 10 nucleotides agree with TRBD1. V was clipped by 7 bases and J by 8 bases; unmatched bases: 11. Germline V CDR1 and CDR2: SNHLY, FYNNEI. CDR3 length: 15 amino acids. This chain's CDR3 is CASKRLTGGSEPQHF. The CDR3 region has the DNA TGTGCCAGCAAAAGACTGACAGGGGGCAGCGAGCCCCAGCATTTT.

The chain carries TRBV29-1 and TRBJ1-2; 10 bases map to TRBD1. The CDR3 has 14 amino acids. CDR1 and CDR2 (germline): SQVTM, ANQGSEA. The J segment lost 4 bases and the V segment lost 6 bases, leaving 8 bases of the junction unmatched. The CDR3 region has the DNA TGCAGCGTGGAAACGGGACAGGGGATCTATGGCTACACCTTC. This gives the protein CSVETGQGIYGYTF.

This clonotype was counted at least ten times. This chain uses TRBV20-1 with TRBJ2-7, with 9 bases lining up with TRBD2. CDR1 and CDR2 (germline): DFQATT, SNEGSKA (reference sequence). V dropped 0 bases and J dropped 3; count of bases not matched to a gene: 6. This CDR3 contains 15 residues. CDR3 DNA sequence: TGCAGTGCTAGAGATCTCGCGGGAGGGCGCTACGAGCAGTACTTC. Translating gives CSARDLAGGRYEQYF.

This clonotype was seen a few times. V is TRBV6-5 and J is TRBJ1-6, with D maybe TRBD1 (6 bases). Germline-derived CDR1 and CDR2 are MNHEY and SVGAGI. Trimming pared 0 bases from V and 5 bases from J, leaving 14 bases between. This CDR3 has 17 amino acids. The CDR3 spells CASSYSPRTVDNSPLHF. DNA of the CDR3: TGTGCCAGCAGTTACTCTCCCCGGACAGTCGATAATTCACCCCTCCACTTT.

This clonotype was detected only a few times. The V call is TRBV3-1, the J call TRBJ2-7; the D is unclear. The CDR3 totals 15 residues. Germline-derived CDR1 and CDR2 are LGHDT and YNNKEL (reference sequence). The ends were cut back, 4 bases at V and 1 base at J, with 14 bases in the middle. CDR3 nucleotide sequence: TGTGCCAGCAGCCGGGATCAGATGAGATCCTACGAGCAGTACTTC. The encoded protein is CASSRDQMRSYEQYF.

This clonotype occurred a few times. This sequence joins TRBV20-1 and TRBJ2-5; D tentatively fits TRBD1 or TRBD2 (5 bases each). The ends were cut back, 0 bases at V and 4 bases at J, with 15 bases in the middle. This CDR3 comprises 15 residues. Germline values: CDR1 DFQATT, CDR2 SNEGSKA (reference sequence). CDR3 sequence (DNA): TGCAGTGCTAGAGATCTCCGAGGGGCTGCAGAGACCCAGTACTTC. This translates into CSARDLRGAAETQYF.

This clonotype was seen ten or more times. The chain couples TRBV7-2 to TRBJ2-5, with a possible D match to TRBD2 (5 bases). CDR3 length: 13 amino acids. CDR1 and CDR2 (germline): SGHTA, FQGNSA. V lost 0 bases to trimming and J lost 5 bases, with 7 bases between them. CDR3 residues: CASSLAGAETQYF. Here the CDR3 DNA reads TGTGCCAGCAGCTTAGCGGGAGCGGAGACCCAGTACTTC.

The J gene is TRBJ1-1, the V gene TRBV7-2; D is unresolved. With 2 bases removed from V and 5 bases from J, the gap between germline ends came to 6 bases. The CDR3 runs to 12 residues. Germline values: CDR1 SGHTA, CDR2 FQGNSA. The CDR3 bases are TGTGCCAGCAGCTTACGGTATACTGAAGCTTTCTTT. Its translation: CASSLRYTEAFF.

This clonotype was seen a few times. This chain uses TRBV7-2 with TRBJ2-1; no clear D gene. Trimming pared 5 bases from V and 8 bases from J, leaving 16 bases between. The germline V gene encodes CDR1 SGHTA and CDR2 FQGNSA. The CDR3 has 14 residues. This CDR3 reads CASSPGPIRDEQFF. The CDR3 DNA reads as TGTGCCAGCAGCCCAGGACCGATTCGGGATGAGCAGTTCTTC.

The chain joins TRBV5-1 to TRBJ2-7; 10 nucleotides line up with TRBD2. CDR1 and CDR2 from the germline V gene are SGHRS and YFSETQ. The V gene end was trimmed by 0 bases and the J gene end by 0 bases; junction bases not matched to a gene: 9. CDR3 length equals 18 residues. CDR3 region: CASSLAPYGLADSYEQYF. For the CDR3, the DNA is TGCGCCAGCAGCTTGGCTCCTTACGGACTAGCGGACTCCTACGAGCAGTACTTC.

This clonotype was observed at least ten times. This rearrangement joins TRBV2 to TRBJ2-3, with TRBD1 matching 8 bases. V dropped 3 bases and J dropped 0; count of bases not matched to a gene: 2. The germline V gene has CDR1 SNHLY and CDR2 FYNNEI. This CDR3 has 15 residues. The CDR3 bases are TGTGCCAGCAGTGACGGACAGGGAAGCACAGATACGCAGTATTTT. Protein: CASSDGQGSTDTQYF.

The V and J genes are TRBV7-6 and TRBJ2-7; 8 bases fit TRBD2. The V gene end was trimmed by 5 bases and the J gene end by 0 bases; junction bases not matched to a gene: 9. CDR1 SGHVS and CDR2 FNYEAQ come from the germline V gene. The CDR3 runs 16 residues. The DNA of the CDR3 is TGTGCCAGCAGCCCGGCGGTAGCGGGAAACTCCTACGAGCAGTACTTC. Translated: CASSPAVAGNSYEQYF.

The sample holds a few counts of this clonotype. The chain combines TRBV23-1 with TRBJ2-5; D remains unclear. TRBV23-1 counts as an open reading frame of uncertain function. V was cut by 3 bases and J by 5 bases, with 4 bases left in between. The CDR3 totals 11 residues. The CDR3 coding sequence is TGCGCCAGCAGTCAGAGTGAGACCCAGTACTTC. It is translated as CASSQSETQYF.

This clonotype was detected ten times or more. J is TRBJ1-6 and V is TRBV20-1; 7 positions match TRBD1. The junction had 13 bases not matched to a gene; V was cut back by 0 bases and J by 8 bases. This CDR3 contains 17 residues. Germline-derived CDR1 and CDR2 are DFQATT and SNEGSKA (reference sequence). The CDR3 DNA is TGCAGTGCTAGAGATCTCTCCGCAGGGGGTATTGATTCACCCCTCCACTTT. Its translation: CSARDLSAGGIDSPLHF.